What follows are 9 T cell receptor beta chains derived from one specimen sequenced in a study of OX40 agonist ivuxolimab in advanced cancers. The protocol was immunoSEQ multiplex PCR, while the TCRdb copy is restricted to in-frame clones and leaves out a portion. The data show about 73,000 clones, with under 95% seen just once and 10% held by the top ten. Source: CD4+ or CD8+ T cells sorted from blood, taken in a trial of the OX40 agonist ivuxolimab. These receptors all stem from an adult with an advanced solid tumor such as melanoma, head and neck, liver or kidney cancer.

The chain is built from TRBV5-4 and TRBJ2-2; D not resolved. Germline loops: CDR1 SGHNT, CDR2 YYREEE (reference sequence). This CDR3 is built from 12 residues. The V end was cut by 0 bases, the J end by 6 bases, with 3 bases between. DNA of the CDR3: TGTGCCAGCAGCTTGGATTCCGGGGAGCTGTTTTTT. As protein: CASSLDSGELFF.

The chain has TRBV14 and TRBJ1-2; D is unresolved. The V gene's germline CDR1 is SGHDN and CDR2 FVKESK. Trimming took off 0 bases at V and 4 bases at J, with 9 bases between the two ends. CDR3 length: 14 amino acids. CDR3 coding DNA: TGTGCCAGCAGCCAAGATCCTGGATCCTATGGCTACACCTTC. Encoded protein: CASSQDPGSYGYTF.

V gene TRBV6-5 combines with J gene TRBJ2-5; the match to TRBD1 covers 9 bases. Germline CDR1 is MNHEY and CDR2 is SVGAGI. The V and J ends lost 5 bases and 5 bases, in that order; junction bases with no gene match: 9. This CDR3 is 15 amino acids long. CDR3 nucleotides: TGTGCCAGCAGTCCTTTTACAGGGGGCGAGGAGACCCAGTACTTC. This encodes CASSPFTGGEETQYF.

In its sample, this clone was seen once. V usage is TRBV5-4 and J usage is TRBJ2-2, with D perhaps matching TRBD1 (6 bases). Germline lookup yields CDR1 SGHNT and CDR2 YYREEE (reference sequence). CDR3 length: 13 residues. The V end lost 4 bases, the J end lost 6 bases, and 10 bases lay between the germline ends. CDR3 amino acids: CASSPQGPGELFF. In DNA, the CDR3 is TGTGCCAGCAGCCCACAGGGCCCCGGGGAGCTGTTTTTT.

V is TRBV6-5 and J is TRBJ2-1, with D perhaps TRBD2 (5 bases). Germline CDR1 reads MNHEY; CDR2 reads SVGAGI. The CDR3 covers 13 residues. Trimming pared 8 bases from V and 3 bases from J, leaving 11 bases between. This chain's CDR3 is CASGRGFYNEQFF. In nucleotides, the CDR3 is TGTGCCAGCGGTCGGGGATTCTACAATGAGCAGTTCTTC.

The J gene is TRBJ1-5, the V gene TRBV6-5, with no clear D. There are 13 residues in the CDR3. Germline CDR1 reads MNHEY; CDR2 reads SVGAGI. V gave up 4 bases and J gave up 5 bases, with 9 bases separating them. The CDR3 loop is CASSLLAYQPQHF. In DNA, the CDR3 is TGTGCCAGCAGTTTATTGGCCTATCAGCCCCAGCATTTT.

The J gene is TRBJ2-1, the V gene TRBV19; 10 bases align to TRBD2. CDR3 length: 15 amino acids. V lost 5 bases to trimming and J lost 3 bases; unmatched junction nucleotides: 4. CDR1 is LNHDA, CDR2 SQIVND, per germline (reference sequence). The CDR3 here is CASSRLAGIYNEQFF. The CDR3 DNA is TGTGCCAGTAGTCGACTAGCGGGCATCTACAATGAGCAGTTCTTC.

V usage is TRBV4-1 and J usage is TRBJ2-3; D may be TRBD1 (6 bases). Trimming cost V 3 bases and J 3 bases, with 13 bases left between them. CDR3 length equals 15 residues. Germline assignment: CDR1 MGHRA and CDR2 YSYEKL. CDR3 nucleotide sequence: TGCGCCAGCAGCCAGCGGACCCAGGGGACAGATACGCAGTATTTT. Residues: CASSQRTQGTDTQYF.

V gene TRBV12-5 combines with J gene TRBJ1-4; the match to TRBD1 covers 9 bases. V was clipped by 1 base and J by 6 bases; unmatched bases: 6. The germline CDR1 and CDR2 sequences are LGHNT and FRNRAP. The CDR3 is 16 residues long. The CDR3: CASGLAQGAGHEKLFF. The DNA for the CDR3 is TGTGCTAGTGGTTTGGCACAGGGGGCGGGTCATGAAAAACTGTTTTTT.